This T cell receptor (beta chain) was identified in a study of T cell changes during pregnancy in multiple sclerosis. The CDR3 runs to 15 residues. The V and J ends lost 2 bases and 11 bases, in that order; junction bases with no gene match: 12. In germline, CDR1 is KGHSH, CDR2 LQKENI. Profiled with immunoSEQ multiplex PCR; TCRdb holds only in-frame clones, not every one. Among 70,000 to 100,000 clones, 90% to 95% were seen once, and the ten largest hold roughly 2.2%. The sample here was peripheral blood, taken in the third trimester of pregnancy. The TCR comes from a female donor with multiple sclerosis, enrolled in a pregnancy study. V and J are TRBV18 and TRBJ2-7, with 10 bases identical to TRBD2. The CDR3 loop reads CASSPATGTSGTEYF. In nucleotides, the CDR3 is TGTGCCAGCTCACCAGCAACGGGTACTAGCGGGACAGAGTACTTC.